The 14 T cell receptor beta chains presented below share a single source sample, sequenced in a study of blood T cell repertoires in COVID-19. TCRdb keeps only in-frame clones here, not all; method: immunoSEQ multiplex PCR. The sample shows roughly 240,000 clones, roughly 85% of them seen only once. Input material: peripheral blood. The receptors were gathered from a man in his fifties with COVID-19, enrolled during active disease.

V and J are TRBV5-4 and TRBJ2-5; 8 nucleotides agree with TRBD2. Trimming cost V 3 bases and J 10 bases; bases outside gene matches: 8. This CDR3 is built from 13 residues. Germline loops: CDR1 SGHNT, CDR2 YYREEE (reference sequence). CDR3 residues: CASSSGLVDGQYF. As DNA, the CDR3 is TGTGCCAGCAGCTCGGGACTAGTGGATGGCCAGTACTTC.

V usage is TRBV12-3 or TRBV12-4 and J usage is TRBJ1-6; D may be TRBD1 (5 bases). The CDR3 length is 13 residues. V was cut by 7 bases and J by 8 bases, with 12 bases left in between. The CDR3 region is CASKGFRDSPLHF. The CDR3 DNA follows: TGTGCCAGCAAAGGATTCAGGGATTCACCCCTCCACTTT.

The chain carries TRBV11-2 and TRBJ1-2; tentatively, D is TRBD1 (5 bases). The V gene's germline CDR1 is SGHAT and CDR2 FQNNGV. Deletions cut 2 bases from V and 4 bases from J, with 11 bases between. This CDR3 contains 14 residues. In DNA form, the CDR3 reads TGTGCCAGCAGCTTATCACAGGTCTTCTATGGCTACACCTTC. It is translated as CASSLSQVFYGYTF.

This rearrangement joins TRBV2 to TRBJ1-2; a possible D gene is TRBD1 (6 bases). This CDR3 has 14 amino acids. Trimming stripped 6 bases from V and 1 base from J, with 12 bases between. Germline lookup yields CDR1 SNHLY and CDR2 FYNNEI. Written as DNA, the CDR3 is TGTGCCAGCAGGACGGACAGCCTTAACTATGGCTACACCTTC. It encodes CASRTDSLNYGYTF.

This chain links TRBV7-8 with TRBJ1-3; D is possibly TRBD1 (6 bases). V lost 4 bases and J 0 bases, leaving 10 bases between the germline ends. The V gene's germline CDR1 is SGHVS and CDR2 FQNEAQ. This CDR3 spans 15 amino acids. DNA of the CDR3: TGTGCCAGCAGCTCAAGGACAGACTCTGGAAACACCATATATTTT. Translating it yields CASSSRTDSGNTIYF.

The chain combines TRBV4-2 with TRBJ1-2, with 9 bases aligning to TRBD1. V lost 5 bases, J lost 8 bases, and 15 bases stayed unmatched. The germline gives CDR1 LGHNA, CDR2 YNFKEQ. The CDR3 loop spans 16 amino acids. CDR3 DNA: TGTGCCAGCAGCAACACCTCCGGGACAGGGTTTCGCGGCTACACCTTC. It is translated as CASSNTSGTGFRGYTF.

The chain carries TRBV6-5 and TRBJ1-4; perhaps TRBD1 as D (6 bases). Germline V CDR1 and CDR2: MNHEY, SVGAGI. CDR3 length: 15 amino acids. The V and J ends lost 4 bases and 4 bases respectively, with 13 bases between them. The CDR3 region is CASSSPTGLNEKLFF. In DNA, the CDR3 is TGTGCCAGCAGTTCCCCGACAGGCCTTAATGAAAAACTGTTTTTT.

The CDR3 spells CASSPDRVNQPQHF. For the CDR3, the DNA is TGTGCCAGCAGCCCGGACAGGGTCAATCAGCCCCAGCATTTT. V is TRBV6-6 and J is TRBJ1-5, with 8 bases that match TRBD1. The V segment lost 6 bases and the J segment 3 bases; nucleotides outside the gene matches: 4. The CDR3 is made up of 14 amino acids. CDR1 is MNHNY and CDR2 is SVGAGI in the germline V gene (reference sequence).

The chain uses TRBV6-5 and TRBJ1-2, with 8 bases identical to TRBD1. V trimming: 10 bases; J trimming: 7 bases; junction bases outside the gene matches: 17. Germline V gene data show CDR1 as MNHEY and CDR2 as SVGAGI. The CDR3 has 15 amino acids. In DNA form, the CDR3 reads TGTGCCACCCTAATCTCCCCCGGGACAGGTTTTGGCTACACCTTC. Its protein is CATLISPGTGFGYTF.

Here the CDR3 DNA reads TGTGCCAGTAGTGTAGGGACAGGGAGGAGTGTGAACACTGAAGCTTTCTTT. Its translation: CASSVGTGRSVNTEAFF. The chain has TRBV19 and TRBJ1-1; TRBD1 aligns across 9 bases. This CDR3 comprises 17 residues. With V trimmed by 5 bases and J by 0 bases, 10 bases remained unmatched. The germline CDR1 and CDR2 sequences are LNHDA and SQIVND (reference sequence).

This clone has a handful of counts. The chain carries TRBV30 and TRBJ2-5, with D unclear. The germline gives CDR1 GTSNPN, CDR2 SVGIG (reference sequence). This CDR3 has 15 residues. Trimming took off 4 bases at V and 11 bases at J, with 26 bases between the two ends. The DNA of the CDR3 is TGTGCCTGGAAAGGCTGGCACGAACAAGACAAGGCTCAGTACTTC. The encoded protein is CAWKGWHEQDKAQYF.

V usage is TRBV5-1 and J usage is TRBJ1-2, with TRBD1 identical over 8 bases. There are 15 residues in the CDR3. Trimming removed 0 bases from V and 8 bases from J; junction bases left unmatched: 9. From germline, CDR1 is SGHRS and CDR2 YFSETQ. This CDR3 reads CASSLEGTGSNGYTF. The CDR3 bases are TGCGCCAGCAGCTTGGAGGGGACAGGTTCTAACGGCTACACCTTC.

V gene TRBV9 combines with J gene TRBJ1-3; D not certain. Per the germline V gene, CDR1 is SGDLS and CDR2 is YYNGEE. The CDR3 has 14 amino acids. The V gene lost 5 bases and the J gene lost 0 bases, with 9 bases spanning the gap. This chain's CDR3 is CASRGRRSGNTIYF. In nucleotides, the CDR3 is TGTGCCAGCAGGGGCCGTCGCTCTGGAAACACCATATATTTT.

The rearrangement joins TRBV7-2 to TRBJ2-7, with 13 bases matching TRBD2. The J segment lost 1 base and the V segment lost 0 bases, leaving 6 bases of the junction unmatched. The CDR3 covers 18 residues. Germline CDR1 SGHTA, CDR2 FQGNSA. The CDR3 here is CASSLAALAGGRSYEQYF. For the CDR3, the DNA is TGTGCCAGCAGCTTAGCGGCACTAGCGGGGGGGCGATCCTACGAGCAGTACTTC. Filled out from reference TRBV7-2 and TRBJ2-7, the complete variable domain reads GAGVSQSPSNKVTEKGKDVELRCDPISGHTALYWYRQSLGQGLEFLIYFQGNSAPDKSGLPSDRFSAERTGGSVSTLTIQRTQQEDSAVYLCASSLAALAGGRSYEQYFGPGTRLTVT.